In this sample, the clone carrying this T cell receptor (beta chain) turned up a few times. Its antigen is as yet unknown. The entry originates in a study of early T cells in non-severe SARS-CoV-2 infection. TCRdb reprocessed the 5' RACE reads with MiXCR, giving one entry per CDR3 protein. The sample records roughly 55,000 distinct CDR3 sequences, around 10% being singletons. Study results and caveats: VDJdb-based annotation leaned toward anti-spike CD8 responses and missed private and CD4 specificities.

The sequenced sample was whole blood. This clonotype was obtained from an adult who was a healthcare worker with PCR-confirmed SARS-CoV-2 infection or an uninfected control (not recorded which).

The CDR3 sequence is CSAPNRGLTYEQYF. As DNA, the CDR3 is TGCAGTGCTCCCAACAGGGGGCTCACCTACGAGCAGTACTTC. The V call is TRBV20-1, the J call TRBJ2-7, with 9 bases that match TRBD1. Germline V gene data show CDR1 as DFQATT and CDR2 as SNEGSKA (reference sequence). The V segment lost 5 bases and the J segment 2 bases; nucleotides outside the gene matches: 7. This CDR3 region has 14 residues.